A single T cell receptor beta chain is shown here with its context. Its antigen is undetermined. This specimen comes from a study of Ad26.COV2.S vaccination and SARS-CoV-2 variants. V lost 4 bases to trimming and J lost 3 bases; unmatched junction nucleotides: 1. The CDR3 covers 13 residues. CDR1 is MNHEY, CDR2 SMNVEV, per germline (reference sequence). Clones were read by immunoSEQ multiplex PCR, and TCRdb kept only the in-frame ones, dropping some. The table records around 300,000 clones, roughly 90% of them present only once. Indicated treatment: roughly 20 received Ad26.COV2.S at low or high dose, single or two shots; several received placebo; per-sample allocation not given. Following the first vaccine or placebo injection, samples were taken on day 63. What was given as vaccine was an Ad26 vector encoding Wuhan-strain SARS-CoV-2 spike. Study-wide results and caveats: Vaccinated individuals (as opposed to placebo recipients) had higher spike-specific TCR breadth.

This TCR was recovered from a person between 18 and 65 years old who received the Ad26.COV2.S COVID-19 vaccine or a placebo. Specimen: peripheral blood, collected in a trial of Ad26.COV2.S vaccine versus placebo. The J gene is TRBJ2-7, the V gene TRBV27; the match to TRBD1 covers 9 bases. Written as DNA, the CDR3 is TGTGCCAGCAGTTGGGGACAGGGCTACGAGCAGTACTTC. As protein: CASSWGQGYEQYF.